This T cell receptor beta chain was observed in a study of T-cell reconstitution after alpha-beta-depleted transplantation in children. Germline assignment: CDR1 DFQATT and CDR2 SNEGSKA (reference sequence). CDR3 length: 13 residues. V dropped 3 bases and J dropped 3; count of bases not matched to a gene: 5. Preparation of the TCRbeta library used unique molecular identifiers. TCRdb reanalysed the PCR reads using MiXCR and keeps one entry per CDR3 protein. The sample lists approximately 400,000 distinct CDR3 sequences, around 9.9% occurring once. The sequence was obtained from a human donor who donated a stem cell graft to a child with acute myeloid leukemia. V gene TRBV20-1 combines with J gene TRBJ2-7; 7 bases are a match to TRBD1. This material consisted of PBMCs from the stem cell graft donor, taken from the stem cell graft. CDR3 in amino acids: CSASTGQIYEQYF. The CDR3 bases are TGCAGTGCTAGTACGGGACAGATCTACGAGCAGTACTTC.